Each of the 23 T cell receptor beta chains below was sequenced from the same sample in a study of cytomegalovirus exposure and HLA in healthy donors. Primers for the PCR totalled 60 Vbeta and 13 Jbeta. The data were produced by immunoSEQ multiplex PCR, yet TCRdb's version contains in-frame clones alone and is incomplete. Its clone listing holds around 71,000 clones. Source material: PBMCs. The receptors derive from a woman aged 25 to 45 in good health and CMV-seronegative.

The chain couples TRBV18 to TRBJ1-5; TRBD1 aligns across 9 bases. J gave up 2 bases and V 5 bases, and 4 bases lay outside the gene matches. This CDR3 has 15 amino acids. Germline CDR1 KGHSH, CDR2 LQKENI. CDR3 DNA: TGTGCCAGCTCATGGACAGGGGATGGCAATCAGCCCCAGCATTTT. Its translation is CASSWTGDGNQPQHF.

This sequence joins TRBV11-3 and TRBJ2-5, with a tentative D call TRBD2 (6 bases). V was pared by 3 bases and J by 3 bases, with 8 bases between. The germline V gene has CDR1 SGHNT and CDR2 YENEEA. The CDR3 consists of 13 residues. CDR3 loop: CASSFAGKETQYF. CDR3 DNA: TGTGCCAGCAGCTTCGCGGGGAAAGAGACCCAGTACTTC. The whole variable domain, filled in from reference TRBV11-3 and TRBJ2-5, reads EAGVVQSPRYKIIEKKQPVAFWCNPISGHNTLYWYLQNLGQGPELLIRYENEEAVDDSQLPKDRFSAERLKGVDSTLKIQPAELGDSAVYLCASSFAGKETQYFGPGTRLLVL.

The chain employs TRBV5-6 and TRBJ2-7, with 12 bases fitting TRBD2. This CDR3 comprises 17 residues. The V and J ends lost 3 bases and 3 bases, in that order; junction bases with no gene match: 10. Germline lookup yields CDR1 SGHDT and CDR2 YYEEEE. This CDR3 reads CASSYQKTSGRGYEQYF. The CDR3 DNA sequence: TGTGCCAGCAGCTACCAGAAGACTAGCGGGAGAGGCTACGAGCAGTACTTC.

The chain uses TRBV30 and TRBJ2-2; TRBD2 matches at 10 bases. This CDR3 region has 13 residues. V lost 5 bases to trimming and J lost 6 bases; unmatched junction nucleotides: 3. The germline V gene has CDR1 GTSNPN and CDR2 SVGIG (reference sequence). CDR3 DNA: TGTGCCTGGGGCCTAGCGGGAGCCGGGGAGCTGTTTTTT. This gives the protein CAWGLAGAGELFF.

The CDR3 sequence: CASSPGSLNEQFF. CDR3 in DNA: TGTGCCAGTAGTCCCGGGAGCCTCAATGAGCAGTTCTTC. The chain has TRBV19 and TRBJ2-1; possibly TRBD2 for D (6 bases). The CDR3 totals 13 residues. Looked up from germline, CDR1 is LNHDA and CDR2 is SQIVND (reference sequence). Deletions cut 5 bases from V and 6 bases from J, with 11 bases between.

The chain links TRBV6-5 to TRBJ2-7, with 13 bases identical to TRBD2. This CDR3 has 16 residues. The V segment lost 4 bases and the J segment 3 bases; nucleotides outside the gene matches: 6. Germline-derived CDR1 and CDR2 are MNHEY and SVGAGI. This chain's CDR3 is CASSSGTSGIGYEQYF. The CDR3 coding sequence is TGTGCCAGCAGTTCCGGGACTAGCGGGATCGGCTACGAGCAGTACTTC.

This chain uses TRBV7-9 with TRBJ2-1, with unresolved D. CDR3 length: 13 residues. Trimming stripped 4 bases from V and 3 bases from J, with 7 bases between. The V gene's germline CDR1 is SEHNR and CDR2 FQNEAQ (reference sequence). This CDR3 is CASSSRLYNEQFF. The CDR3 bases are TGTGCCAGCAGCTCCCGACTCTACAATGAGCAGTTCTTC.

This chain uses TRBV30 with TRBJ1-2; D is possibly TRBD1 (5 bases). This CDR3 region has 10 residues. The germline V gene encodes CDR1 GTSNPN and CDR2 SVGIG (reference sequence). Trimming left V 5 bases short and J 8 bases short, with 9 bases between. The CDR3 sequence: CAWAGRGYTF. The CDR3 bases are TGTGCCTGGGCAGGGCGGGGCTACACCTTC.

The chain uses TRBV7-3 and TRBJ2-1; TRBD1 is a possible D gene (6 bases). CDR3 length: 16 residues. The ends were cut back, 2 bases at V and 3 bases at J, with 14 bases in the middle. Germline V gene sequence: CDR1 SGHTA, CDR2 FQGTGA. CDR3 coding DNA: TGTGCCAGCAGCTTATATGCAGAAGGGGGCTACAATGAGCAGTTCTTC. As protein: CASSLYAEGGYNEQFF.

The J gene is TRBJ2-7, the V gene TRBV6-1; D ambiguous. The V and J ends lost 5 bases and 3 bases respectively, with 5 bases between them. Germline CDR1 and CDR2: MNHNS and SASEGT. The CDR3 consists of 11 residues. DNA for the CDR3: TGTGCCAGCAGTTATAACTACGAGCAGTACTTC. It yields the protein CASSYNYEQYF.

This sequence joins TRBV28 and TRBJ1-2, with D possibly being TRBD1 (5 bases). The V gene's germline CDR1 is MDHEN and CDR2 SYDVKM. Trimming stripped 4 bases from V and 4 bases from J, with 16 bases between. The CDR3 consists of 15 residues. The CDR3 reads CASSSNSRGAYGYTF. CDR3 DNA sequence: TGTGCCAGCAGTTCCAACAGCCGTGGGGCCTATGGCTACACCTTC.

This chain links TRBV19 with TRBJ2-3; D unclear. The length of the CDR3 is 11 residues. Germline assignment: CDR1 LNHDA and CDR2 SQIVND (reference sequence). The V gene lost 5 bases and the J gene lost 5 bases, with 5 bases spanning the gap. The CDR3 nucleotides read TGTGCCAGTAGTTCACAAGATACGCAGTATTTT. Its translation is CASSSQDTQYF. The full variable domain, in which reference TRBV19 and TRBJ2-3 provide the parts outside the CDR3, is DGGITQSPKYLFRKEGQNVTLSCEQNLNHDAMYWYRQDPGQGLRLIYYSQIVNDFQKGDIAEGYSVSREKKESFPLTVTSAQKNPTAFYLCASSSQDTQYFGPGTRLTVL.

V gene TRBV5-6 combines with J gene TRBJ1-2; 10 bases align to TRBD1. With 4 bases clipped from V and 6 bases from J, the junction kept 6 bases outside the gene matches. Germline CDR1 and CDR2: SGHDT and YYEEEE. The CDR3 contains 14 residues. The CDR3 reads CASSRRQGADGYTF. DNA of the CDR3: TGTGCCAGCAGCCGGAGACAGGGGGCGGATGGCTACACCTTC.

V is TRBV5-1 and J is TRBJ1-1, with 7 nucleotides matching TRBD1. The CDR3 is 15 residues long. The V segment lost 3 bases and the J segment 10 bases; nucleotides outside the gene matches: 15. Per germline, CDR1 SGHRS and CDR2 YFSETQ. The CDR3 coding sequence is TGCGCCAGCAGCTACGATTGGGGGACAGCCGCGGGAGCTTTCTTT. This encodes CASSYDWGTAAGAFF.

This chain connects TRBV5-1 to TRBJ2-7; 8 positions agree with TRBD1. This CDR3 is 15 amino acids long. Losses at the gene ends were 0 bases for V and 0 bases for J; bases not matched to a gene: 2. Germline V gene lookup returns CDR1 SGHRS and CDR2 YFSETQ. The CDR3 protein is CASSLEGQDSYEQYF. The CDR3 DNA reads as TGCGCCAGCAGCTTGGAGGGACAGGACTCCTACGAGCAGTACTTC.

Written as DNA, the CDR3 is TGTGCCAGCAGCTTAGTCCGAGATCCCTACGAGCAGTACTTC. This codes for CASSLVRDPYEQYF. The rearrangement joins TRBV7-6 to TRBJ2-5; D ambiguous. The DNA matches TRBJ2-7 better at its end, which makes the J call doubtful. This CDR3 spans 14 amino acids. Germline V gene lookup returns CDR1 SGHVS and CDR2 FNYEAQ.

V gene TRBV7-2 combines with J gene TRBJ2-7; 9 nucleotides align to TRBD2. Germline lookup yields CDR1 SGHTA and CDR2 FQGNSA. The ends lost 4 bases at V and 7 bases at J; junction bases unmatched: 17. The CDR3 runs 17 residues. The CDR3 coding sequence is TGTGCCAGCAGCTCGGCGGGGGGGACAGTTATTACGATGGAGCAGTACTTC. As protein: CASSSAGGTVITMEQYF.

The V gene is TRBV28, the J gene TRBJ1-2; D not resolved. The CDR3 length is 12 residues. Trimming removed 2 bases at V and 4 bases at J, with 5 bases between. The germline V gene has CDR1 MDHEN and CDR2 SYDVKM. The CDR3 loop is CASSLGSYGYTF. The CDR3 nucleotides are TGTGCCAGCAGTTTAGGCAGCTATGGCTACACCTTC.

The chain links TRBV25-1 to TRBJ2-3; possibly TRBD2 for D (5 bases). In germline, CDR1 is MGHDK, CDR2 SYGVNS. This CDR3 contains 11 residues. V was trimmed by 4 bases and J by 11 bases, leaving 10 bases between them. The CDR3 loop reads CASSGGSEQYF. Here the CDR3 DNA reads TGTGCCAGCAGTGGAGGGTCGGAGCAGTATTTT.

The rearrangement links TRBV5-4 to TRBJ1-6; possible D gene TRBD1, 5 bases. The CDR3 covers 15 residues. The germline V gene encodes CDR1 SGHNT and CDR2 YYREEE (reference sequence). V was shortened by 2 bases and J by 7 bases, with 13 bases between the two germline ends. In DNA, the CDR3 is TGTGCCAGCAGCTTACCGGGACTGGAAAATTCACCCCTCCACTTT. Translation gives CASSLPGLENSPLHF.

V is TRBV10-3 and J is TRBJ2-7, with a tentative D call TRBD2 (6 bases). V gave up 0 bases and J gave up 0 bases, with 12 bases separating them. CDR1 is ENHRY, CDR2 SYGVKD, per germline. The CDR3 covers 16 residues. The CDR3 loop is CAISESGGILSYEQYF. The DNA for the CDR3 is TGTGCCATCAGTGAGTCGGGGGGAATCCTCTCCTACGAGCAGTACTTC.

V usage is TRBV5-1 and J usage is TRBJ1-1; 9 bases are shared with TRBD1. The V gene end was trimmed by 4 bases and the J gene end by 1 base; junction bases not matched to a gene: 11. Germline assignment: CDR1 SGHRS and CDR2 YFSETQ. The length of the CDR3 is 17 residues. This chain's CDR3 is CASSVSPGQGRNTEAFF. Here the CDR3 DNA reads TGCGCCAGCAGCGTTTCCCCAGGACAGGGGAGGAACACTGAAGCTTTCTTT.

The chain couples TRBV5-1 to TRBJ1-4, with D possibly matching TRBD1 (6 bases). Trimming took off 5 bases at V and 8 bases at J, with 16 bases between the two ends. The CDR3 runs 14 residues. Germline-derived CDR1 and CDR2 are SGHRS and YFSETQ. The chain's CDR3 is CASRRGSSEEKLFF. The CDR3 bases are TGCGCCAGCAGGAGGGGGTCCTCTGAAGAAAAACTGTTTTTT.